The 20 T cell receptor beta chains below come from one sample, sequenced in a study of blood T cell repertoires in COVID-19. Using immunoSEQ multiplex PCR, the repertoire was profiled, and TCRdb retains in-frame clones only, with some absent. The sample yields roughly 200,000 clones, around 80% seen once. The material sequenced was peripheral blood. The receptors derive from a woman aged 25 to 39 with COVID-19, enrolled during active disease.

This sequence joins TRBV19 and TRBJ2-2; TRBD2 aligns across 10 bases. Trimming at V came to 7 bases and at J to 7 bases, leaving 9 bases not matched to a gene. From germline, CDR1 is LNHDA and CDR2 SQIVND (reference sequence). This CDR3 comprises 15 residues. CDR3 sequence reads: CASNQLAGAVGELFF. CDR3 nucleotide sequence: TGTGCCAGTAATCAGCTAGCGGGGGCGGTCGGGGAGCTGTTTTTT.

This clone appeared a few times. This rearrangement joins TRBV9 to TRBJ1-5; 9 bases agree with TRBD1. Germline loops: CDR1 SGDLS, CDR2 YYNGEE. The V segment lost 0 bases and the J segment 9 bases; nucleotides outside the gene matches: 4. This CDR3 is 14 amino acids long. The CDR3 region is CASSVAGTGMPQHF. DNA of the CDR3: TGTGCCAGCAGCGTAGCTGGGACAGGGATGCCCCAGCATTTT.

The genes are TRBV27 and TRBJ1-2, with TRBD1 identical over 7 bases. Germline trimming cut 9 bases from V and 3 bases from J; bases unmatched to any gene: 10. CDR3 length: 14 amino acids. Germline assignment: CDR1 MNHEY and CDR2 SMNVEV (reference sequence). In DNA, the CDR3 is TGTGCCAGTGATGAGGACAGGTCCTACTATGGCTACACCTTC. It codes for CASDEDRSYYGYTF.

The genes are TRBV6-5 and TRBJ1-1, with D possibly TRBD1 on 5 matching bases. Germline V gene sequence: CDR1 MNHEY, CDR2 SVGAGI. V dropped 2 bases and J dropped 7 bases, with 8 bases sitting between them. This CDR3 is 12 amino acids long. The CDR3 sequence: CASSYGGVEAFF. Here the CDR3 DNA reads TGTGCCAGCAGTTACGGGGGGGTTGAAGCTTTCTTT.

The CDR3 sequence: CASRRAGVELGYGYTF. Written as DNA, the CDR3 is TGTGCCAGCAGGAGGGCAGGGGTGGAGTTGGGGTATGGCTACACCTTC. The V and J genes are TRBV28 and TRBJ1-2; TRBD1 might be the D (6 bases). The CDR3 has 16 amino acids. Trimming left V 6 bases short and J 5 bases short, with 22 bases between. The germline CDR1 and CDR2 sequences are MDHEN and SYDVKM.

With regard to this clone: This specimen includes other DNA sequences encoding the same CDR3. The V and J genes are TRBV30 and TRBJ1-2; D is perhaps TRBD1 (6 bases). CDR1 and CDR2 (germline): GTSNPN, SVGIG (reference sequence). V lost 3 bases and J lost 2, with 10 bases in between. The CDR3 sequence is 13 residues long. The DNA of the CDR3 is TGTGCCTGGAGCCGCGGACAGAACTATGGCTACACCTTC. Translated, it gives CAWSRGQNYGYTF.

The rearrangement links TRBV21-1 to TRBJ2-7; the listed D gene, TRBD2, was not tested against the DNA. TRBV21-1 is recorded as a pseudogene. The CDR3 runs to 18 residues. CDR3 DNA sequence: TGTGCCAGCAGCAATGTTGGACTAGCCTGTGTAAGGGGCTACGAGCAGTACTTC. It specifies CASSNVGLACVRGYEQYF.

J is TRBJ2-3 and V is TRBV13, with TRBD2 matching 9 bases. Germline CDR1 PRHDT, CDR2 FYEKMQ (reference sequence). The CDR3 sequence is 16 residues long. V was clipped by 2 bases and J by 0 bases; unmatched bases: 3. In DNA, the CDR3 is TGTGCCAGCAGCTTAACTAGCGGGTATAGCACAGATACGCAGTATTTT. Amino acids: CASSLTSGYSTDTQYF.

This chain connects TRBV30 to TRBJ2-7, with D perhaps TRBD2 (5 bases). V was cut by 2 bases and J by 0 bases, with 5 bases left in between. Germline loops: CDR1 GTSNPN, CDR2 SVGIG (reference sequence). The CDR3 contains 12 residues. CDR3 nucleotides: TGTGCCTGGAGTACTAGCTCCTACGAGCAGTACTTC. Its protein product is CAWSTSSYEQYF.

The chain has TRBV19 and TRBJ1-3, with TRBD1 as a possible D gene (6 bases). CDR1 is LNHDA and CDR2 is SQIVND in the germline V gene (reference sequence). This CDR3 is built from 15 residues. V gave up 6 bases and J gave up 3 bases, with 15 bases separating them. The CDR3 coding sequence is TGTGCCAGTAGCGGCGTCAGGGGACATGGAAACACCATATATTTT. Amino acids: CASSGVRGHGNTIYF. The entire variable domain, with the rest obtained from reference TRBV19 and TRBJ1-3, is as follows: DGGITQSPKYLFRKEGQNVTLSCEQNLNHDAMYWYRQDPGQGLRLIYYSQIVNDFQKGDIAEGYSVSREKKESFPLTVTSAQKNPTAFYLCASSGVRGHGNTIYFGEGSWLTVV.

To note about this clone: Other DNA sequences in this specimen translate into the identical CDR3. The rearrangement uses TRBV10-3 and TRBJ1-2; possible D gene TRBD1, 6 bases. This CDR3 has 14 residues. Germline CDR1 is ENHRY and CDR2 is SYGVKD. V was shortened by 0 bases and J by 3 bases, with 8 bases between the two germline ends. The CDR3 reads CAISESTGDYGYTF. As DNA, the CDR3 is TGTGCCATCAGTGAGTCGACAGGTGACTATGGCTACACCTTC.

This chain joins TRBV7-9 and TRBJ2-5, with D unclear. The CDR3 loop spans 14 amino acids. With 3 bases removed from V and 5 bases from J, the gap between germline ends came to 13 bases. Germline V lookup: CDR1 SEHNR, CDR2 FQNEAQ (reference sequence). CDR3 nucleotides: TGTGCCAGCAGCTTCCCCTCCTCCTTGGAGACCCAGTACTTC. Protein product: CASSFPSSLETQYF.

The chain joins TRBV7-3 to TRBJ2-3, with 7 positions matching TRBD2. The CDR3 totals 17 residues. Trimming at V came to 5 bases and at J to 2 bases, leaving 13 bases not matched to a gene. Germline assignment: CDR1 SGHTA and CDR2 FQGTGA. The chain's CDR3 is CASSQGPSGSFTDTQYF. CDR3 DNA: TGTGCCAGCAGCCAGGGCCCTAGCGGATCCTTCACAGATACGCAGTATTTT.

This clone was recorded only once. The chain recombines TRBV18 with TRBJ2-1; possibly TRBD2 for D (6 bases). V lost 3 bases and J 13 bases, leaving 19 bases between the germline ends. CDR3 length: 14 amino acids. Germline assignment: CDR1 KGHSH and CDR2 LQKENI. CDR3 nucleotides: TGTGCCAGCTCACCCCGGGAGAGAGTAGGACTTCAGTTCTTC. This codes for CASSPRERVGLQFF.

The chain links TRBV5-6 to TRBJ2-5; D call uncertain. The CDR3 sequence is 12 residues long. Germline assignment: CDR1 SGHDT and CDR2 YYEEEE. The V and J ends lost 4 bases and 7 bases respectively, with 11 bases between them. The CDR3 is CASSLAVGTQYF. DNA for the CDR3: TGTGCCAGCAGCCTCGCAGTTGGGACCCAGTACTTC.

CDR3 DNA sequence: TGCGCCAGCAGCTTGGCGGCAGGGTTCCGAGAAAAACTGTTTTTT. Its translation is CASSLAAGFREKLFF. The genes are TRBV5-1 and TRBJ1-4, with D possibly TRBD1 on 5 matching bases. V was pared by 0 bases and J by 8 bases, with 14 bases between. From germline, CDR1 is SGHRS and CDR2 YFSETQ. This CDR3 spans 15 amino acids. Combining the CDR3 with reference TRBV5-1 and TRBJ1-4 gives the whole variable domain KAGVTQTPRYLIKTRGQQVTLSCSPISGHRSVSWYQQTPGQGLQFLFEYFSETQRNKGNFPGRFSGRQFSNSRSEMNVSTLELGDSALYLCASSLAAGFREKLFFGSGTQLSVL.

This clone appeared once. The chain is built from TRBV28 and TRBJ1-1; 9 positions match TRBD1. The germline V gene has CDR1 MDHEN and CDR2 SYDVKM. The CDR3 extends over 15 amino acids. With 5 bases clipped from V and 3 bases from J, the junction kept 7 bases outside the gene matches. CDR3 residues: CASSPHRGQDTEAFF. DNA of the CDR3: TGTGCCAGCAGTCCCCACAGGGGGCAGGACACTGAAGCTTTCTTT.

The J gene is TRBJ1-1, the V gene TRBV29-1; the D gene is possibly TRBD1 (6 bases). This CDR3 is built from 13 residues. V lost 4 bases and J lost 4, with 13 bases in between. Germline CDR1 is SQVTM and CDR2 is ANQGSEA. CDR3 nucleotide sequence: TGCAGCGTTGGCCCTGGGGGCATCACTGAAGCTTTCTTT. Translated: CSVGPGGITEAFF.

V and J are TRBV7-9 and TRBJ2-3; TRBD2 might be the D (6 bases). The V and J ends lost 3 bases and 3 bases respectively, with 13 bases between them. The CDR3 has 15 amino acids. Germline CDR1 and CDR2: SEHNR and FQNEAQ (reference sequence). The CDR3 DNA reads TGTGCCAGCAGCTTTCTCGCGGGAAAAACAGATACGCAGTATTTT. This gives the protein CASSFLAGKTDTQYF. Drawing the rest from reference TRBV7-9 and TRBJ2-3, the complete variable domain is DTGVSQNPRHKITKRGQNVTFRCDPISEHNRLYWYRQTLGQGPEFLTYFQNEAQLEKSRLLSDRFSAERPKGSFSTLEIQRTEQGDSAMYLCASSFLAGKTDTQYFGPGTRLTVL.

The chain employs TRBV3-1 (or the pseudogene TRBV3-2) and TRBJ1-2, with D perhaps matching TRBD1 (6 bases). V was cut by 4 bases and J by 2 bases, with 11 bases left in between. CDR1 is LGHDT, CDR2 YNNKEL, per germline (reference sequence). The CDR3 spans 14 residues. The CDR3 sequence is CASSLHTGNYGYTF. The CDR3 DNA follows: TGTGCCAGCAGCCTCCATACAGGGAACTATGGCTACACCTTC.